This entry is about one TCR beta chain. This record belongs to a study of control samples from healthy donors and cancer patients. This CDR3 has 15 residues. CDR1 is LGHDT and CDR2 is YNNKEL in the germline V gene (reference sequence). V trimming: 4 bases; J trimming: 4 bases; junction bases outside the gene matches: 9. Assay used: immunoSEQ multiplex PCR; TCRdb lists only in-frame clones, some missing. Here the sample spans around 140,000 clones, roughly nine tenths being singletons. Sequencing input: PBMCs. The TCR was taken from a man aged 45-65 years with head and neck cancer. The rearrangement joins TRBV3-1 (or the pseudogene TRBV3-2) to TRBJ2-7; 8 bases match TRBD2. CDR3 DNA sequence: TGTGCCAGCAGCCGCACTAGCGGACCTGCGTACGAGCAGTACTTC. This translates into CASSRTSGPAYEQYF.